The entry below describes one TCR beta chain. In each case, RNA was isolated and then reverse transcribed into cDNA as the sequencing template. The table came from immunoSEQ multiplex PCR; TCRdb's copy has only in-frame clones and leaves some out. The table shows over 150,000 clones, with 50% to 75% occurring only once. The data stem from a study of CD8+ T cells in alopecia areata. Germline-derived CDR1 and CDR2 are SGHRS and YFSETQ. V shed 4 bases and J shed 6 bases, with 20 bases lying between them. This CDR3 has 16 amino acids. This chain connects TRBV5-1 to TRBJ2-4; TRBD2 is a possible D gene (5 bases). The source is a human donor with alopecia areata. This sample comprised CD4+ T cells sorted from blood, obtained at week 0. The CDR3: CASSKGEGLGTNIQYF. DNA for the CDR3: TGCGCCAGCAGCAAAGGAGAGGGTTTGGGAACAAACATTCAGTACTTC.